This entry features one TCR beta chain sequence. This clonotype was picked up many times. No antigen is known for it. No much larger clonotype is one base removed from it; base qualities were not supplied. These data are taken from a study of human T cells and chemical hapten exposure (dated by TCRdb to the early 2020s). Background on the whole study: For sensitization, 2% DPC in acetone was applied to a 2 cm by 2 cm area of upper inner arm skin. Libraries were combined into a pool for sequencing, and differences in TCR yield between samples came mainly from small differences in library volumes within the pool. Blood for TCR sequencing was provided by twenty-nine alopecia patients at one to four time points (pre-sensitization, 2, 6 and 24 weeks). Throughout the roughly 23-week study period, patients were also given weekly therapeutic DPC doses on the scalp. Alopecia areata with under or over 50% scalp involvement, alopecia totalis and alopecia universalis were represented in the patient cohort, which was mostly female. Patch testing on the upper back used Finn chambers containing 0.01% DPC, with scoring done after 6 days according to International Contact Dermatitis Research Group standards. Patient blood was sampled pre-sensitization (week 0) and at 2, 6 and about 24 weeks after DPC sensitization. Peripheral blood TCR repertoire changes were tracked in vivo in alopecia patients during primary and secondary sensitization to the hapten diphenylcyclopropenone (DPC).

Here V drops 1 base and J drops 4 bases, and the junction holds 3 bases not matched to any gene. For CDR1 and CDR2, the germline V gene lists SGHTA and FQGNSA. Counted from cysteine to phenylalanine, this CDR3 has 15 amino acids. Of the read, only the CDR3 DNA is kept; its 45 bases are in frame from base 1. Study-wide conclusions, independent of this receptor: DPC sensitization did not change how many TCRs were above 1 in 1000 frequency, and no evidence was found of alterations in global repertoire structure. Because every patient had alopecia, a presumed autoimmune disease, the patients' immune response might differ from that of healthy individuals. A positive correlation was found between the number of PT1 expanded TCRs and patch test score, with significance reached at thresholds 8, 16 and 32 but not 4. Significantly more large CDR3 similarity clusters were formed by expanded TCRs than by pre-sensitization or healthy control sets, consistent with antigen-driven responses. After repeated subsampling, changes were observed in the strength of the expansion versus patch-test correlation and in the threshold at which the correlation became significant.

The library was built by means of RACE. Data came from a NextSeq 500. During library preparation, unique molecular identifiers were attached to individual cDNA molecules so that TCRs could be counted quantitatively and reproducibly. Each blood RNA sample was used to sequence both TCR alpha and TCR beta chains. Under the source paper's analysis protocol: A median of about 87,000 TCRs per sample was observed, with a range of 23,224 to 690,600. V, J and CDR3 annotation of the TCR reads was performed with the Decombinator software suite. Every sample was subsampled to the same number of TCRs (28,000) for the PS versus PT1 abundance plots. Expanded TCRs were defined as absent before sensitization and observed at least eight times at the 2-week time point. TCRdb reprocessing: public reads trimmed at Q25 with fastp, clones called with MiXCR, in-frame beta chains kept. Rows merge per CDR3 protein into single entries with the most common DNA and genes. These V and J calls rely on TCRdb rather than the paper's analysis. Within this sample are some 120,000 distinct CDR3 sequences, with around an eighth of them counted one time only. The ten largest clones take up just over 1.4% of the sample.

Per the publication, the time point label means: patch test 1, 2 weeks after DPC sensitization. The meaning of the sample's treatment or condition label: therapeutic diphenylcyclopropenone sensitization with weekly scalp DPC. At each patch-test visit, blood was drawn before the patch test was applied. Patients were eligible if aged 18 to 70, diagnosed with alopecia and judged suitable for DPC therapy, and pregnant patients were excluded. Total RNA was extracted from unfractionated whole blood collected in Tempus Blood RNA tubes. In this chain, TRBV7-2 is recombined with TRBJ2-3, with 9 bases aligning to TRBD1. The sequenced sample was whole blood, obtained in connection with sensitization to the hapten diphenylcyclopropenone (DPC). This TCR was recovered from a woman between 45 and 65 years old with alopecia areata. Some clones in this sample may be carry-over from other donors' samples. The sequenced DNA is TGTGCCAGCAGCTTAGAGAGACAGGGGGCAGATACGCAGTATTTT. It translates as CASSLERQGADTQYF.